The T cell receptor beta chain under discussion was sequenced for a study of PD-1 blockade in classical Hodgkin lymphoma. This table comes from immunoSEQ multiplex PCR, and its TCRdb copy is limited to in-frame clones, with some not included. The table includes fewer than 35,000 clones, around 90% detected once. The time point: cycle 4 day 1 (C4D1), after 5 to 7 weeks of nivolumab. All the patients suffered relapse after autologous stem cell transplantation, and brentuximab vedotin exposure differed. Isolation of CD4+ T cells from thawed PBMCs was performed by magnetic negative selection. The source is a human donor with classical Hodgkin lymphoma. The material was CD4+ T cells from blood, obtained before the fourth cycle of nivolumab.

The CDR3 is CASSLNGELFF. The CDR3 coding sequence is TGCGCCAGCAGCTTAAACGGGGAGCTGTTTTTT. The chain employs TRBV5-1 and TRBJ2-2; D is unclear. V was cut by 2 bases and J by 7 bases, with 3 bases left in between. This CDR3 comprises 11 residues. Germline CDR1 is SGHRS and CDR2 is YFSETQ.